What follows are 24 T cell receptor beta chains derived from one specimen sequenced in a study of blood T cell repertoires in COVID-19. The protocol was immunoSEQ multiplex PCR, while the TCRdb copy is restricted to in-frame clones and leaves out a portion. The sample includes 47,000 or so clones, approximately 80% seen only once; the top ten take around 2.8%. Material: peripheral blood. The origin of the receptors is an older woman with acute or convalescent COVID-19.

The rearrangement uses TRBV6-5 and TRBJ1-2; D gene unclear. Trimming shortened V by 9 bases and J by 4 bases, and 15 bases separated the two germline ends. Germline CDR1 reads MNHEY; CDR2 reads SVGAGI. The CDR3 is 13 residues long. Here the CDR3 reads CASKGGSIYGYTF. The CDR3 nucleotides read TGTGCCAGTAAGGGAGGGAGTATCTATGGCTACACCTTC.

V and J are TRBV3-1 (or the pseudogene TRBV3-2) and TRBJ1-1; D unresolved. This CDR3 has 14 residues. V lost 3 bases and J 1 base, leaving 9 bases between the germline ends. Germline CDR1 reads LGHDT; CDR2 reads YNNKEL (reference sequence). The CDR3 DNA reads as TGTGCCAGCAGCCAGACTATCGGGAACACTGAAGCTTTCTTT. Translating it yields CASSQTIGNTEAFF.

The CDR3 loop is CASSPSSGMGSYNEQFF. As DNA, the CDR3 is TGTGCCAGCAGCCCCTCTAGCGGAATGGGCTCCTACAATGAGCAGTTCTTC. This chain joins TRBV4-2 and TRBJ2-1; 7 nucleotides align to TRBD2. Germline V gene data show CDR1 as LGHNA and CDR2 as YNFKEQ. The J segment lost 0 bases and the V segment lost 4 bases, leaving 9 bases of the junction unmatched. This CDR3 contains 17 residues.

The gene calls are TRBV30 and TRBJ2-7; D gene unclear. V lost 3 bases and J lost 0, with 12 bases in between. Germline V gene data show CDR1 as GTSNPN and CDR2 as SVGIG (reference sequence). This CDR3 has 14 residues. The CDR3 coding sequence is TGTGCCTGGAGGGGTGCGGCAAGCTCCTACGAGCAGTACTTC. Residues: CAWRGAASSYEQYF.

This chain connects TRBV15 to TRBJ1-1; maybe TRBD1 (6 bases). Germline loops: CDR1 LNHNV, CDR2 YYDKDF (reference sequence). Trimming left V 5 bases short and J 0 bases short, with 13 bases between. The CDR3 contains 15 residues. Written as DNA, the CDR3 is TGTGCCACCAGCGAGTACAGGGATTTGAACACTGAAGCTTTCTTT. Its protein is CATSEYRDLNTEAFF.

The rearrangement links TRBV6-2 or TRBV6-3 to TRBJ2-5, with 12 nucleotides matching TRBD1. Germline V gene lookup returns CDR1 MNHEY and CDR2 SVGEGT. This CDR3 has 17 residues. The V segment lost 4 bases and the J segment 4 bases; nucleotides outside the gene matches: 10. The CDR3 nucleotides read TGTGCCAGCAGTTTTACTCCCGGGACAGGGGGCCGAGAGACCCAGTACTTC. Translated, it gives CASSFTPGTGGRETQYF.

Comment on this clone: This sample includes further DNA sequences coding for the same CDR3. The V and J genes are TRBV24-1 and TRBJ1-1, with 8 bases aligning to TRBD1. This CDR3 is built from 13 residues. Per germline, CDR1 KGHDR and CDR2 SFDVKD. With 7 bases clipped from V and 2 bases from J, the junction kept 2 bases outside the gene matches. CDR3 residues: CATSTGGNTEAFF. The CDR3 DNA sequence: TGTGCCACCAGCACAGGGGGTAACACTGAAGCTTTCTTT.

The DNA of the CDR3 is TGTGCCAGCTCACAGGACAGGAACACTGAAGCTTTCTTT. Translated: CASSQDRNTEAFF. The chain joins TRBV18 to TRBJ1-1; a weak D match, TRBD1 (6 bases). The CDR3 runs to 13 residues. V lost 4 bases to trimming and J lost 1 base, with 7 bases between them. Germline CDR1 reads KGHSH; CDR2 reads LQKENI.

The V call is TRBV5-6, the J call TRBJ2-1, with 10 bases identical to TRBD1. The CDR3 is 16 amino acids. CDR1 and CDR2 from the germline V gene are SGHDT and YYEEEE. Unmatched junction bases numbered 3, after V lost 0 bases and J lost 3 bases. CDR3 residues: CASSLVGTGVYNEQFF. CDR3 in DNA: TGTGCCAGCAGCTTGGTTGGGACAGGGGTCTACAATGAGCAGTTCTTC.

The CDR3 region has the DNA TGTGCCAGCAGCTTGGACCAGGGGGTGACTGAAGCTTTCTTT. Translating gives CASSLDQGVTEAFF. The chain employs TRBV5-4 and TRBJ1-1; the match to TRBD1 covers 7 bases. Germline trimming cut 0 bases from V and 5 bases from J; bases unmatched to any gene: 4. Germline CDR1 SGHNT, CDR2 YYREEE (reference sequence). The CDR3 loop spans 14 amino acids.

The chain has TRBV27 and TRBJ2-2, with TRBD2 matching over 10 bases. The germline CDR1 and CDR2 sequences are MNHEY and SMNVEV (reference sequence). The CDR3 covers 15 residues. V shed 0 bases and J 5 bases; nucleotides not matched to a gene: 0. For the CDR3, the DNA is TGTGCCAGCAGTTTATCTAGCGGGGGGACCGGGGAGCTGTTTTTT. Translating gives CASSLSSGGTGELFF.

The chain combines TRBV6-5 with TRBJ2-2; TRBD1 agrees at 11 bases. Germline V CDR1 and CDR2: MNHEY, SVGAGI. The CDR3 is 15 amino acids. The ends lost 6 bases at V and 9 bases at J; junction bases unmatched: 9. The CDR3 sequence is CASSPGTGGMWELFF. The CDR3 region has the DNA TGTGCCAGCAGCCCCGGGACAGGGGGTATGTGGGAGCTGTTTTTT.

The rearrangement joins TRBV2 to TRBJ2-7, with TRBD1 matching 10 bases. Losses at the gene ends were 9 bases for V and 7 bases for J; bases not matched to a gene: 15. Germline V gene lookup returns CDR1 SNHLY and CDR2 FYNNEI. The CDR3 length is 15 residues. The CDR3 DNA follows: TGTGCCAGTACTGCTGATCCCGGGACAGGGGAAGAGCAGTACTTC. It specifies CASTADPGTGEEQYF.

The chain recombines TRBV5-1 with TRBJ2-3; TRBD2 matches at 12 bases. The length of the CDR3 is 14 residues. The J segment lost 2 bases and the V segment lost 7 bases, leaving 2 bases of the junction unmatched. Germline-derived CDR1 and CDR2 are SGHRS and YFSETQ. CDR3 coding DNA: TGCGCCAGCGCTAGCGGGAGGGACACAGATACGCAGTATTTT. Its translation is CASASGRDTDTQYF. Looking up the rest from reference TRBV5-1 and TRBJ2-3 gives the full variable domain: KAGVTQTPRYLIKTRGQQVTLSCSPISGHRSVSWYQQTPGQGLQFLFEYFSETQRNKGNFPGRFSGRQFSNSRSEMNVSTLELGDSALYLCASASGRDTDTQYFGPGTRLTVL.

The gene calls are TRBV19 and TRBJ1-5; 9 bases are a match to TRBD1. The germline CDR1 and CDR2 sequences are LNHDA and SQIVND (reference sequence). The CDR3 length is 14 residues. J lost 4 bases, V lost 5 bases, and 3 bases had no gene match. CDR3 DNA sequence: TGTGCCAGTAGTGGGACAGGGATTAATCAGCCCCAGCATTTT. It codes for CASSGTGINQPQHF. The full variable domain, completed using reference TRBV19 and TRBJ1-5, is DGGITQSPKYLFRKEGQNVTLSCEQNLNHDAMYWYRQDPGQGLRLIYYSQIVNDFQKGDIAEGYSVSREKKESFPLTVTSAQKNPTAFYLCASSGTGINQPQHFGDGTRLSIL.

The chain has TRBV2 and TRBJ2-3; D gene ambiguous. This CDR3 is built from 15 residues. V was clipped by 4 bases and J by 0 bases, with 11 bases between them. CDR1 is SNHLY and CDR2 is FYNNEI in the germline V gene. The CDR3 DNA reads as TGTGCCAGCAGTGGGTCCGCCAGAAGCACAGATACGCAGTATTTT. Translating gives CASSGSARSTDTQYF.

The rearrangement uses TRBV14 and TRBJ2-7; D is unclear. Germline V CDR1 and CDR2: SGHDN, FVKESK. The germline V and J ends were trimmed by 2 bases and 2 bases, with 13 bases remaining between them. This CDR3 is built from 15 residues. The CDR3 here is CASSQHFGLTYEQYF. The CDR3 nucleotides read TGTGCCAGCAGCCAACATTTCGGGTTGACCTACGAGCAGTACTTC.

Turning to this clone: The sample has other DNA sequences that encode this CDR3 too. The V and J genes are TRBV30 and TRBJ1-6, with 7 nucleotides matching TRBD1. Germline CDR1 reads GTSNPN; CDR2 reads SVGIG (reference sequence). Germline trimming cut 8 bases from V and 9 bases from J; bases unmatched to any gene: 10. The CDR3 length is 13 residues. The CDR3 loop reads CALQGDIGSPLHF. The CDR3 nucleotides are TGTGCCCTCCAGGGGGATATAGGTTCACCCCTCCACTTT. Variable domain in full (rest from reference TRBV30 and TRBJ1-6): SQTIHQWPATLVQPVGSPLSLECTVEGTSNPNLYWYRQAAGRGLQLLFYSVGIGQISSEVPQNLSASRPQDRQFILSSKKLLLSDSGFYLCALQGDIGSPLHFGNGTRLTVT.

The chain couples TRBV2 to TRBJ1-2, with 9 bases lining up with TRBD1. CDR3 length equals 12 residues. Per germline, CDR1 SNHLY and CDR2 FYNNEI. The ends lost 6 bases at V and 5 bases at J; junction bases unmatched: 1. CDR3 DNA: TGTGCCAGCAGGGGGACAGGGTATGGCTACACCTTC. Its translation is CASRGTGYGYTF.

The rearrangement uses TRBV6-2 or TRBV6-3 and TRBJ1-1; tentatively, D is TRBD1 (5 bases). V was pared by 5 bases and J by 5 bases, with 12 bases between. Germline assignment: CDR1 MNHEY and CDR2 SVGEGT. This CDR3 contains 13 residues. The CDR3 DNA is TGTGCCAGCAGTGACCGGGGGGGGACTGAAGCTTTCTTT. Encoded protein: CASSDRGGTEAFF.

V is TRBV11-2 and J is TRBJ2-3; 13 bases map to TRBD2. Germline V gives CDR1 SGHAT, CDR2 FQNNGV. The CDR3 length is 16 residues. V lost 0 bases, J lost 3 bases, and 0 bases stayed unmatched. The DNA for the CDR3 is TGTGCCAGCAGCTTAGAACTAGCGGGGGGGACAGATACGCAGTATTTT. It specifies CASSLELAGGTDTQYF.

In this sample, this clone turned up a few times. The chain employs TRBV9 and TRBJ1-3; D is possibly TRBD1 (5 bases). From germline, CDR1 is SGDLS and CDR2 YYNGEE. V shed 4 bases and J shed 1 base, with 9 bases lying between them. There are 14 residues in the CDR3. DNA of the CDR3: TGTGCCAGCAGCCCGCCAGGGTCTGGAAACACCATATATTTT. It is translated as CASSPPGSGNTIYF. The variable domain in full, completed from reference TRBV9 and TRBJ1-3, reads DSGVTQTPKHLITATGQRVTLRCSPRSGDLSVYWYQQSLDQGLQFLIQYYNGEERAKGNILERFSAQQFPDLHSELNLSSLELGDSALYFCASSPPGSGNTIYFGEGSWLTVV.

J is TRBJ1-6 and V is TRBV7-2; TRBD1 aligns across 8 bases. V was pared by 1 base and J by 3 bases, with 5 bases of the junction left unmatched. The CDR3 spans 17 residues. CDR1 SGHTA and CDR2 FQGNSA come from the germline V gene. CDR3 bases: TGTGCCAGCAGCTTAGGAAGGGACAGGAACTATAATTCACCCCTCCACTTT. Protein product: CASSLGRDRNYNSPLHF.

This chain joins TRBV7-9 and TRBJ2-5, with 11 bases lining up with TRBD1. Germline V gene data show CDR1 as SEHNR and CDR2 as FQNEAQ (reference sequence). The CDR3 extends over 15 amino acids. Trimming removed 5 bases from V and 4 bases from J; junction bases left unmatched: 6. Here the CDR3 DNA reads TGTGCCAGCAGCCCTGGACAGGGGGCTCGAGAGACCCAGTACTTC. Its translation is CASSPGQGARETQYF.